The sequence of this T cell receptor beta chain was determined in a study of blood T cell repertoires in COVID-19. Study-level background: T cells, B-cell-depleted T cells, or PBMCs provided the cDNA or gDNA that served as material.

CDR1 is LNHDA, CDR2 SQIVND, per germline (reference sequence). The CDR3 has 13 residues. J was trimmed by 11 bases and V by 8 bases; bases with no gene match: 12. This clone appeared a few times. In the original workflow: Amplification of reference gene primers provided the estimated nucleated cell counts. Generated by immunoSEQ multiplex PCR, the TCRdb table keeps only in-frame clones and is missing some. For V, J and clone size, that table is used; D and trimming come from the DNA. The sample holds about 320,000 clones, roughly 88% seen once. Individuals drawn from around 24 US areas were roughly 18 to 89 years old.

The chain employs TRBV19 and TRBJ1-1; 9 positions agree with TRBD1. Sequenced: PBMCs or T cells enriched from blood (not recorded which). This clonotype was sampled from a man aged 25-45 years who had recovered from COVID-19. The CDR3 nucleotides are TGTGCCAGTGCCCCCTGGGACAGGGCGGGCGCTTTCTTT. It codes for CASAPWDRAGAFF. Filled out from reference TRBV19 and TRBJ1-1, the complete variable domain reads DGGITQSPKYLFRKEGQNVTLSCEQNLNHDAMYWYRQDPGQGLRLIYYSQIVNDFQKGDIAEGYSVSREKKESFPLTVTSAQKNPTAFYLCASAPWDRAGAFFGQGTRLTVV.